The sequence of this T cell receptor beta chain was determined in a study of read filtering for tumor transcriptome and immune sequencing. For the study at large: Whole-transcriptome libraries were prepared after DNase treatment.

This CDR3 is built from 17 residues. V shed 2 bases and J shed 6 bases, with 21 bases lying between them. Germline CDR1 ENHRY, CDR2 SYGVKD. Study-wide points: RNA-seq captured clonotypes less deeply and reliably than IR-seq.

In this sample, this clonotype turned up many times. Its antigen is as yet unknown. Molecular barcoded adaptors covering alpha/delta and beta/gamma chains were used on 400 to 450 ng RNA. MiXCR, run by TCRdb on the reads, gives a single entry per CDR3 protein. The sample contains approximately 90,000 distinct CDR3 sequences, about 12% of which appear only once. Every patient had bone marrow sampled while the disease was active. The material sequenced was a population of CD138-negative cells sorted from bone marrow. The sequence came from a donor at least 40 years old with multiple myeloma. This chain links TRBV10-3 with TRBJ2-3; D possibly matches TRBD1 or TRBD2 (6 bases each). The CDR3 loop reads CAISEGGGPFATDTQYF. The CDR3 DNA sequence: TGTGCCATCAGTGAGGGAGGGGGTCCCTTCGCCACGGATACGCAGTATTTT.